This entry lists 23 T cell receptor beta chains sequenced from one sample in a study of T-cell memory formation after mild COVID-19. TCRdb called the 5' RACE reads again in MiXCR, with one record for every CDR3 protein. This table has about 140,000 distinct CDR3 sequences, 14% appearing once. Sequencing input: PBMCs or a T cell subset sorted from them (not recorded which). The receptor set was obtained from an adult woman who had mild COVID-19 (a few samples of this study predate the infection). Cell type and time point are not known.

This clonotype was seen ten or more times. V and J are TRBV29-1 and TRBJ2-7, with D perhaps TRBD1 (6 bases). There are 13 residues in the CDR3. Germline V gene sequence: CDR1 SQVTM, CDR2 ANQGSEA. Trimming took 7 bases from V and 3 from J, leaving 16 bases between them. CDR3 loop: CSAAGDTIYEQYF. The CDR3 DNA follows: TGCAGCGCCGCCGGGGACACCATCTACGAGCAGTACTTC.

This clonotype was observed a few times. CDR3 protein: CASSVRGEANEQFF. The CDR3 nucleotides read TGTGCCAGCAGCGTTAGAGGGGAGGCAAATGAGCAGTTCTTC. The chain has TRBV13 and TRBJ2-1; TRBD2 is a possible D gene (6 bases). The CDR3 contains 14 residues. Germline loops: CDR1 PRHDT, CDR2 FYEKMQ (reference sequence). Trimming removed 5 bases from V and 7 bases from J, with 15 bases in between.

This CDR3 is CSVVGTGKTGYTF. CDR3 sequence (DNA): TGCAGCGTGGTTGGGACAGGGAAGACTGGCTACACCTTC. The chain combines TRBV29-1 with TRBJ1-2, with 9 bases aligning to TRBD1. Germline CDR1 and CDR2: SQVTM and ANQGSEA. This CDR3 has 13 residues. V shed 6 bases and J 7 bases; nucleotides not matched to a gene: 9.

The chain combines TRBV7-8 with TRBJ2-7, with a possible D match to TRBD2 (6 bases). Trimming shortened V by 5 bases and J by 0 bases, and 14 bases separated the two germline ends. Germline CDR1 SGHVS, CDR2 FQNEAQ. The CDR3 extends over 15 amino acids. The CDR3 DNA reads as TGTGCCAGCAGCCTCCAACTAGCAAACTCCTACGAGCAGTACTTC. As protein: CASSLQLANSYEQYF.

This sequence joins TRBV20-1 and TRBJ2-7, with D perhaps TRBD2 (5 bases). V shed 3 bases and J shed 3 bases, with 15 bases lying between them. The CDR3 length is 14 residues. Germline assignment: CDR1 DFQATT and CDR2 SNEGSKA (reference sequence). The DNA of the CDR3 is TGCAGTGCTAGGGACGGAGTGAGGGACTACGAGCAGTACTTC. This sequence encodes CSARDGVRDYEQYF.

The chain couples TRBV12-3 or TRBV12-4 to TRBJ2-7; maybe TRBD1 (5 bases). V dropped 8 bases and J dropped 4 bases, with 18 bases sitting between them. CDR3 length: 14 amino acids. In nucleotides, the CDR3 is TGTGCCAGCTCCCCTACAGGACGGCGGTACGAGCAGTACTTC. It is translated as CASSPTGRRYEQYF.

This clonotype was counted a few times. The V gene is TRBV13, the J gene TRBJ2-1, with 14 bases matching TRBD2. This CDR3 has 20 amino acids. The ends lost 0 bases at V and 5 bases at J; junction bases unmatched: 12. CDR1 and CDR2 from the germline V gene are PRHDT and FYEKMQ (reference sequence). The CDR3 DNA sequence: TGTGCCAGCAGCTTAGGCGGGACTAGCGGGAGTGTCTTTCGCGACAATGAGCAGTTCTTC. Translated: CASSLGGTSGSVFRDNEQFF.

The chain carries TRBV12-3 or TRBV12-4 and TRBJ2-5, with 10 bases lining up with TRBD1. CDR3 length: 16 residues. The V segment lost 7 bases and the J segment 1 base; nucleotides outside the gene matches: 9. CDR3 nucleotide sequence: TGTGCCAGCACAACCGGGACAGGGGCCCCCCAAGAGACCCAGTACTTC. Residues: CASTTGTGAPQETQYF.

This clonotype was counted a few times. The rearrangement joins TRBV5-1 to TRBJ2-1; D remains unclear. The CDR3 totals 15 residues. Per the germline V gene, CDR1 is SGHRS and CDR2 is YFSETQ. V was shortened by 1 base and J by 6 bases, with 14 bases between the two germline ends. CDR3 residues: CASSLIYLVTNEQFF. The CDR3 nucleotides are TGCGCCAGCAGCTTGATATATTTAGTGACCAATGAGCAGTTCTTC.

This clonotype was seen a handful of times. The V call is TRBV27, the J call TRBJ1-1; no clear D. The V end lost 1 base, the J end lost 6 bases, and 9 bases lay between the germline ends. The CDR3 totals 13 residues. Germline loops: CDR1 MNHEY, CDR2 SMNVEV (reference sequence). CDR3 residues: CASSLLGRSEAFF. CDR3 DNA: TGTGCCAGCAGTTTATTGGGTAGGTCTGAAGCTTTCTTT.

CDR3 nucleotide sequence: TGTGCCAGCAGCGTAGGGCTCTCAGGGGGAGCCTACGAGCAGTACTTC. It translates to CASSVGLSGGAYEQYF. V is TRBV9 and J is TRBJ2-7, with 7 bases that match TRBD1. The CDR3 contains 16 residues. The germline V gene encodes CDR1 SGDLS and CDR2 YYNGEE. The V gene end was trimmed by 0 bases and the J gene end by 2 bases; junction bases not matched to a gene: 8.

The CDR3 coding sequence is TGTGCCAGCAGCGCCTTGAGACAGGGTAAATATGGCTACACCTTC. This encodes CASSALRQGKYGYTF. V gene TRBV9 combines with J gene TRBJ1-2, with 7 bases identical to TRBD1. The germline V gene has CDR1 SGDLS and CDR2 YYNGEE. With 3 bases clipped from V and 5 bases from J, the junction kept 10 bases outside the gene matches. This CDR3 has 15 amino acids. The full variable domain, completed using reference TRBV9 and TRBJ1-2, is DSGVTQTPKHLITATGQRVTLRCSPRSGDLSVYWYQQSLDQGLQFLIQYYNGEERAKGNILERFSAQQFPDLHSELNLSSLELGDSALYFCASSALRQGKYGYTFGSGTRLTVV.

The genes are TRBV19 and TRBJ2-1; no firm D call. Trimming shortened V by 3 bases and J by 4 bases, and 7 bases separated the two germline ends. Germline CDR1 LNHDA, CDR2 SQIVND (reference sequence). The CDR3 extends over 13 amino acids. Here the CDR3 reads CASSMRQYNEQFF. The CDR3 region has the DNA TGTGCCAGTAGTATGCGGCAGTACAATGAGCAGTTCTTC.

The CDR3 nucleotides are TGTGCCAGCAGCTTAGTGGTTGCGAATGAGCAGTTCTTC. This codes for CASSLVVANEQFF. The chain combines TRBV7-9 with TRBJ2-1; D gene ambiguous. Between the trimmed V and J ends, which lost 1 base and 7 bases, there was a span of 8 bases. CDR1 and CDR2 (germline): SEHNR, FQNEAQ (reference sequence). The CDR3 is made up of 13 amino acids.

This clonotype was seen more than once but under ten times. This chain uses TRBV7-9 with TRBJ2-1, with TRBD1 matching over 9 bases. Germline CDR1 and CDR2: SEHNR and FQNEAQ (reference sequence). V trimming: 4 bases; J trimming: 6 bases; junction bases outside the gene matches: 4. This CDR3 comprises 14 residues. The CDR3 protein is CASSSGTGINEQFF. The CDR3 region has the DNA TGTGCCAGCAGCTCCGGGACAGGGATCAATGAGCAGTTCTTC.

This clonotype appeared many times. V gene TRBV2 combines with J gene TRBJ1-1; 7 bases agree with TRBD1. The CDR3 totals 15 residues. Germline V gene lookup returns CDR1 SNHLY and CDR2 FYNNEI. Trimming cost V 1 base and J 7 bases; bases outside gene matches: 9. Written as DNA, the CDR3 is TGTGCCAGCAGTGAAGGGGGAGGGGGACAGTTTGAAGCTTTCTTT. It translates to CASSEGGGGQFEAFF. Using reference TRBV2 and TRBJ1-1 for the parts outside the CDR3, the full variable domain is EPEVTQTPSHQVTQMGQEVILRCVPISNHLYFYWYRQILGQKVEFLVSFYNNEISEKSEIFDDQFSVERPDGSNFTLKIRSTKLEDSAMYFCASSEGGGGQFEAFFGQGTRLTVV.

This clonotype has just a few counts. V usage is TRBV7-3 and J usage is TRBJ1-1; D perhaps matches TRBD1 (5 bases). The ends were cut back, 5 bases at V and 0 bases at J, with 13 bases in the middle. Germline V gene data show CDR1 as SGHTA and CDR2 as FQGTGA. The CDR3 contains 15 residues. CDR3 DNA: TGTGCCAGCAGCCCCTTATTGGGGGTGAACACTGAAGCTTTCTTT. This gives the protein CASSPLLGVNTEAFF.

The CDR3 DNA is TGTGCCAGCAGTTTATGGGGACAACCCTACGAGCAGTACTTC. This codes for CASSLWGQPYEQYF. The V gene is TRBV27, the J gene TRBJ2-7; D may be TRBD1 (6 bases). Trimming pared 1 base from V and 2 bases from J, leaving 9 bases between. CDR1 is MNHEY and CDR2 is SMNVEV in the germline V gene (reference sequence). The CDR3 consists of 14 residues.

This clonotype was seen a few times. The V and J genes are TRBV27 and TRBJ2-7; D unclear. V was clipped by 5 bases and J by 0 bases, with 14 bases between them. The germline CDR1 and CDR2 sequences are MNHEY and SMNVEV (reference sequence). The CDR3 has 15 amino acids. The DNA for the CDR3 is TGTGCCAGCAGTCCACTCCCGACCAACTCCTACGAGCAGTACTTC. This encodes CASSPLPTNSYEQYF.

This clonotype occurred a few times. This chain links TRBV9 with TRBJ2-3; the D gene is possibly TRBD1 (5 bases). V was shortened by 4 bases and J by 1 base, with 16 bases between the two germline ends. The CDR3 extends over 16 amino acids. Germline CDR1 is SGDLS and CDR2 is YYNGEE. This CDR3 reads CASSTIQGVGTDTQYF. The CDR3 nucleotides read TGTGCCAGCAGCACTATTCAAGGGGTCGGCACAGATACGCAGTATTTT.

This sequence joins TRBV12-3 or TRBV12-4 and TRBJ2-7; D might be TRBD2 (5 bases). Trimming shortened V by 6 bases and J by 5 bases, and 20 bases separated the two germline ends. The CDR3 is 15 amino acids. The CDR3, as DNA: TGTGCCAGCAGCCCTAAGCCGGTTGAGGGCAACGAGCAGTACTTC. Its protein product is CASSPKPVEGNEQYF.

This clonotype was counted between two and nine times. The chain combines TRBV2 with TRBJ1-1, with a tentative D call TRBD1 (5 bases). Germline CDR1 SNHLY, CDR2 FYNNEI. The CDR3 runs 13 residues. The ends were cut back, 8 bases at V and 2 bases at J, with 12 bases in the middle. The CDR3 sequence is CASFRQPNTEAFF. CDR3 DNA sequence: TGTGCCAGCTTTAGACAGCCCAACACTGAAGCTTTCTTT.

This clonotype was found a few times. The rearrangement uses TRBV3-1 and TRBJ2-7; 8 nucleotides agree with TRBD2. J gave up 3 bases and V 0 bases, and 4 bases lay outside the gene matches. Germline CDR1 reads LGHDT; CDR2 reads YNNKEL (reference sequence). The CDR3 has 15 amino acids. The CDR3 is CASSQDASGFYEQYF. CDR3 sequence (DNA): TGTGCCAGCAGCCAAGACGCTAGCGGGTTCTACGAGCAGTACTTC.